These T cell receptor beta chains were read from a single sample in a study of shared clonotypes between healthy human individuals. Only in-frame clones appear in the TCRdb table, and some are missing; sequencing was by immunoSEQ multiplex PCR. The profile shows about 670,000 clones, 60% to 80% of them singletons. Sequencing was performed on memory CD4+ T cells sorted from blood. The receptors come from a woman aged 25-40 years in good health. The CDR3 runs from the conserved cysteine through the conserved F or W. D genes are given only for firm matches. Only part of the rows carry a size: once, few, many, or a class if the clone is expanded.

V	J	D	size	CDR3	DNA
TRBV18	TRBJ2-7	TRBD2	few	CASSPGLAYEQYF	TGTGCCAGCTCACCAGGACTAGCATACGAGCAGTACTTC
TRBV23-1	TRBJ2-1	NA	NA	CASSQSRVGWGVNEQFF	TGCGCCAGCAGTCAATCGCGCGTCGGGTGGGGTGTGAATGAGCAGTTCTTC
TRBV6-5	TRBJ2-7	TRBD2	NA	CASRSSGRASYEQYF	TGTGCCAGCAGGTCTAGCGGGAGGGCCTCATACGAGCAGTACTTC
TRBV6-6	TRBJ2-7	TRBD2	NA	CASRPGGGQDEQYF	TGTGCCAGCAGACCCGGCGGGGGGCAGGACGAGCAGTACTTC
TRBV27	TRBJ2-1	TRBD2	NA	CASSSELAGGLSEQFF	TGTGCCAGCAGTTCGGAACTAGCGGGAGGTTTGAGTGAGCAGTTCTTC
TRBV5-1	TRBJ1-4	NA	NA	CASSLRDPNEKLFF	TGCGCCAGCAGCCTCCGGGACCCCAATGAAAAACTGTTTTTT
TRBV10-3	TRBJ1-5	NA	NA	CAISRDENQPQHF	TGTGCCATCAGCAGGGACGAGAATCAGCCCCAGCATTTT
TRBV7-2	TRBJ2-7	TRBD1	few	CASSQRRGQGPYEQYF	TGTGCCAGCAGCCAGCGAAGGGGACAGGGGCCCTACGAGCAGTACTTC
TRBV7-9	TRBJ2-7	NA	NA	CAIPLASPYEQYF	TGTGCCATACCATTAGCGTCCCCCTACGAGCAGTACTTC
TRBV5-6	TRBJ1-2	TRBD1	NA	CASSPRTGNRGYTF	TGTGCCAGCAGCCCTAGGACAGGGAACCGCGGCTACACCTTC
TRBV30	TRBJ1-1	NA	NA	CAWSVGGRENTEAFF	TGTGCCTGGAGTGTAGGCGGACGGGAGAACACTGAAGCTTTCTTT
TRBV15	TRBJ1-1	NA	NA	CATSRDIGVAFF	TGTGCCACCAGCAGAGATATCGGGGTAGCTTTCTTT
TRBV6-5	TRBJ1-2	NA	NA	CASSQGGFGYTF	TGTGCCAGCAGCCAAGGGGGTTTTGGCTACACCTTC
TRBV7-2	TRBJ2-7	NA	NA	CASSLGEEGEQYF	TGTGCCAGCAGCTTAGGGGAAGAGGGAGAGCAGTACTTC
TRBV6-1	TRBJ1-5	TRBD1	NA	CASRNTGGGQPQHF	TGTGCCAGCAGAAATACAGGGGGTGGTCAGCCCCAGCATTTT